This entry concerns a single T cell receptor beta chain. Per the original methods: The authors estimated nucleated cell counts from reference gene primer amplification. Using immunoSEQ multiplex PCR, the repertoire was profiled, and TCRdb retains in-frame clones only, with some absent. V, J and clone size derive from that table, while D and trimming were established from the DNA sequence. The sample has 310,000 or so clones; about 91% are singletons. The CDR3 length is 16 residues. After removal of 4 bases from V and 3 bases from J, the junction contained 7 bases not matched to a gene. Per germline, CDR1 SEHNR and CDR2 FQNEAQ (reference sequence). The sample comes from a study of blood T cell repertoires in COVID-19. On the study more broadly: T cells, B-cell-depleted T cells, or PBMCs provided the cDNA or gDNA that served as material.

The clonotype comes from a woman aged 40 to 50 who had recovered from COVID-19. Sample: PBMCs or T cells enriched from blood (not recorded which). The J gene is TRBJ2-3, the V gene TRBV7-9, with 10 bases lining up with TRBD2. In DNA form, the CDR3 reads TGTGCCAGCAGCTCCCAAGCGGGGGGGCGAACAGATACGCAGTATTTT. This translates into CASSSQAGGRTDTQYF.